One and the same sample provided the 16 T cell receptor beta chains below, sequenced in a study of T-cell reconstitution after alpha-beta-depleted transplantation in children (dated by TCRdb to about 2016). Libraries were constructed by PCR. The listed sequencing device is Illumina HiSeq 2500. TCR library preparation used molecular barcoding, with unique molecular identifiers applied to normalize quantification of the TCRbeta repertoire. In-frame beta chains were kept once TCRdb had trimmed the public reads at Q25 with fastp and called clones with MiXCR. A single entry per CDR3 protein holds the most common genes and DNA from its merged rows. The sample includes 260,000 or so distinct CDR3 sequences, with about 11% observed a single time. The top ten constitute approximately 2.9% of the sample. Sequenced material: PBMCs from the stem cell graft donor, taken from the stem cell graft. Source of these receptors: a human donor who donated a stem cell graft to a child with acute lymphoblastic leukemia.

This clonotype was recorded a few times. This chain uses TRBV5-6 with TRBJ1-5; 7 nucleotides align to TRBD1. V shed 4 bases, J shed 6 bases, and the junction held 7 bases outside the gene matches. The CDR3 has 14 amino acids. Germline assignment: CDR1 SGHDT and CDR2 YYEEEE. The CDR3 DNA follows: TGTGCCAGCAGCCAGGGGGGTGCTTCTCAGCCCCAGCATTTT. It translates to CASSQGGASQPQHF.

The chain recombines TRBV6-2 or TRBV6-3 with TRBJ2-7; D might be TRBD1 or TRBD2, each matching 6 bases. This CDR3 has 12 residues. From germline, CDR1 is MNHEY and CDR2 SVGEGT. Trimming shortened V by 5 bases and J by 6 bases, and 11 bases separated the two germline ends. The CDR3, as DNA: TGTGCCAGCAGTGCCGGGGGCGGCGAGCAGTACTTC. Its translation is CASSAGGGEQYF.

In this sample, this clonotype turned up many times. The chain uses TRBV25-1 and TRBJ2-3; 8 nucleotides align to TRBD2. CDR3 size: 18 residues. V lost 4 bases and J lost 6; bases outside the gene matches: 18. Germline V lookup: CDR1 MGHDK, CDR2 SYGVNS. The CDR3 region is CASSGWGGEREIVDTQYF. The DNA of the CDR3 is TGTGCCAGCAGTGGATGGGGGGGCGAGCGGGAGATCGTGGATACGCAGTATTTT.

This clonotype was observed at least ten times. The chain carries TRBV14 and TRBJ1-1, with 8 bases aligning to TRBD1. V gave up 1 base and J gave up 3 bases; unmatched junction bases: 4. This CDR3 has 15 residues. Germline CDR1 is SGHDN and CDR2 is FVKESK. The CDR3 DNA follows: TGTGCCAGCAGCCAAGGGACAGGGTTGTACACTGAAGCTTTCTTT. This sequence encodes CASSQGTGLYTEAFF.

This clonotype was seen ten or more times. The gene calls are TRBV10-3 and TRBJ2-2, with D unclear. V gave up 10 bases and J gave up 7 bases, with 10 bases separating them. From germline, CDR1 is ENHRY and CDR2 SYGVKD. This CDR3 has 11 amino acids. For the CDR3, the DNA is TGTGCCACCTCCCGAGGCGGGGAGCTGTTTTTT. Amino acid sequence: CATSRGGELFF.

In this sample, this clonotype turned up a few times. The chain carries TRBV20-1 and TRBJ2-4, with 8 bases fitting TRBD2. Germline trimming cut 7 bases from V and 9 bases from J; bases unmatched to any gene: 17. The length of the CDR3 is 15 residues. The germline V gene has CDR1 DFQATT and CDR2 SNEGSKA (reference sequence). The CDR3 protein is CSGVTGTPSGGIQYF. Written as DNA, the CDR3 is TGCAGTGGCGTAACCGGGACACCGAGCGGGGGCATTCAGTACTTC.

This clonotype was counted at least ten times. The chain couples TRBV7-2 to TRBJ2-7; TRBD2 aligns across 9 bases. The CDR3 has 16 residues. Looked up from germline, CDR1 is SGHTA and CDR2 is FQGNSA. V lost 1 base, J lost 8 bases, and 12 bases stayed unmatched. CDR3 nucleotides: TGTGCCAGCAGCTTAGTATTCGCGGGAGGGCCGTCACAGCAGTACTTC. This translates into CASSLVFAGGPSQQYF.

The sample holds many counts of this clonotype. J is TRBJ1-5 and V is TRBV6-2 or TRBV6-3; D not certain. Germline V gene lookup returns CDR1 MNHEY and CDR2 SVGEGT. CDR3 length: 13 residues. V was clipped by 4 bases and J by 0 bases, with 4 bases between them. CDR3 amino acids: CASSWISNQPQHF. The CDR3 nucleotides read TGTGCCAGCAGTTGGATTAGCAATCAGCCCCAGCATTTT.

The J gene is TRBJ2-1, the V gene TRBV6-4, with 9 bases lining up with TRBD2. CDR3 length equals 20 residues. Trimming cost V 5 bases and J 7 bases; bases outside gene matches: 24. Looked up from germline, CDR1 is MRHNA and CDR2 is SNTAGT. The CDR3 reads CASSPWGLAGSGRFSNEQFF. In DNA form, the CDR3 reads TGTGCCAGCAGTCCCTGGGGTTTGGCGGGTAGCGGGAGATTCTCGAATGAGCAGTTCTTC.

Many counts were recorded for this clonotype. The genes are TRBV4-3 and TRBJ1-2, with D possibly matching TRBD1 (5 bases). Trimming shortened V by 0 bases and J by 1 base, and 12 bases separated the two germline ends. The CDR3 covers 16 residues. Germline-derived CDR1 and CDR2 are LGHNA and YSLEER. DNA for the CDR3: TGCGCCAGCAGCCAAGAGAGCGGACACTTTAACTATGGCTACACCTTC. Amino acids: CASSQESGHFNYGYTF.

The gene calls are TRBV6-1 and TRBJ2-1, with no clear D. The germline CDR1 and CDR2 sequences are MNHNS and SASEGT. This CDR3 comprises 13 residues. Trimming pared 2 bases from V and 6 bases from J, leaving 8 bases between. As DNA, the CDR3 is TGTGCCAGCAGTGAACTCGGACGCAATGAGCAGTTCTTC. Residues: CASSELGRNEQFF.

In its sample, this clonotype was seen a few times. The CDR3 DNA is TGTGCCAGCAGTTTGGCATTCTCGGCTAGCACAGATACGCAGTATTTT. Translating gives CASSLAFSASTDTQYF. V usage is TRBV12-3 or TRBV12-4 and J usage is TRBJ2-3; D unclear. V lost 3 bases and J 0 bases, leaving 13 bases between the germline ends. The CDR3 is 16 residues long.

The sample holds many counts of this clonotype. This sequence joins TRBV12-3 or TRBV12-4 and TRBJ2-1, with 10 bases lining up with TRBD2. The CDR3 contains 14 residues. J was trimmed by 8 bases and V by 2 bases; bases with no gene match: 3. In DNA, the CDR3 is TGTGCCAGCAGTTTAAGCGGGAGGGCCGATGAGCAGTTCTTC. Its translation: CASSLSGRADEQFF.

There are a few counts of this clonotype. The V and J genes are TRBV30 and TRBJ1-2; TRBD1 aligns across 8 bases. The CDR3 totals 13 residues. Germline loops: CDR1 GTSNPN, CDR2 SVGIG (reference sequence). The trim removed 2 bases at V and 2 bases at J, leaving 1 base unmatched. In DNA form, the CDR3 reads TGTGCCTGGAGTCGACAGGGGAACTATGGCTACACCTTC. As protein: CAWSRQGNYGYTF.

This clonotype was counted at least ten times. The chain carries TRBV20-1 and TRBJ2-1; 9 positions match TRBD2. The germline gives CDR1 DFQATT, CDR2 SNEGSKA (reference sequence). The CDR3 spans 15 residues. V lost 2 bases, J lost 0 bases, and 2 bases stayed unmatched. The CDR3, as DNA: TGCAGTGCTAGAAAGCGGGGGGTCTCCTACAATGAGCAGTTCTTC. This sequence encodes CSARKRGVSYNEQFF.

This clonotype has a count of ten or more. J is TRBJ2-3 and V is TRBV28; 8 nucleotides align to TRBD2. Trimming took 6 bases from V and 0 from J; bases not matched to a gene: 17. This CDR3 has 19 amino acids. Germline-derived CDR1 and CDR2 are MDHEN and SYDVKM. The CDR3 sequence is CASSLSGAGDITSTDTQYF. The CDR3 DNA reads TGTGCCAGCAGCCTAAGCGGAGCGGGGGACATAACTAGCACAGATACGCAGTATTTT.